The 3 T cell receptor beta chains given below trace back to one sample, sequenced in a study of long-term antiretroviral therapy in people with HIV. It was version v3.0 of the immunoSEQ assay that was run at survey level. Repertoires were generated with immunoSEQ multiplex PCR, while TCRdb's copy carries only in-frame clones and drops some. The data show 30,000 to 35,000 clones, 78% seen once. The input for sequencing was unsorted PBMCs, taken 3.1 years after starting antiretroviral therapy. These receptors all come from a woman aged 45-60 years with HIV.

The chain employs TRBV11-2 and TRBJ2-4; D not resolved. Germline loops: CDR1 SGHAT, CDR2 FQNNGV. The V end was cut by 1 base, the J end by 8 bases, with 15 bases between. CDR3 length equals 15 residues. CDR3 sequence reads: CASSLVTPTPHIQYF. CDR3 nucleotides: TGTGCCAGCAGCTTAGTAACTCCAACCCCCCACATTCAGTACTTC.

V is TRBV9 and J is TRBJ2-1; weak D call: TRBD1 (6 bases). Deletions cut 0 bases from V and 0 bases from J, with 16 bases between. Germline loops: CDR1 SGDLS, CDR2 YYNGEE. The CDR3 has 18 amino acids. For the CDR3, the DNA is TGTGCCAGCAGCGTAGTATCAGGGGCCTACAGCTCCTACAATGAGCAGTTCTTC. Encoded protein: CASSVVSGAYSSYNEQFF.

The V and J genes are TRBV6-1 and TRBJ1-4; possible D gene TRBD1, 6 bases. Trimming shortened V by 5 bases and J by 8 bases, and 18 bases separated the two germline ends. CDR1 and CDR2 (germline): MNHNS, SASEGT. CDR3 size: 15 residues. CDR3 in DNA: TGTGCCAGCAGTACGACCGGGACACCGGGAGAAAAACTGTTTTTT. The encoded protein is CASSTTGTPGEKLFF.